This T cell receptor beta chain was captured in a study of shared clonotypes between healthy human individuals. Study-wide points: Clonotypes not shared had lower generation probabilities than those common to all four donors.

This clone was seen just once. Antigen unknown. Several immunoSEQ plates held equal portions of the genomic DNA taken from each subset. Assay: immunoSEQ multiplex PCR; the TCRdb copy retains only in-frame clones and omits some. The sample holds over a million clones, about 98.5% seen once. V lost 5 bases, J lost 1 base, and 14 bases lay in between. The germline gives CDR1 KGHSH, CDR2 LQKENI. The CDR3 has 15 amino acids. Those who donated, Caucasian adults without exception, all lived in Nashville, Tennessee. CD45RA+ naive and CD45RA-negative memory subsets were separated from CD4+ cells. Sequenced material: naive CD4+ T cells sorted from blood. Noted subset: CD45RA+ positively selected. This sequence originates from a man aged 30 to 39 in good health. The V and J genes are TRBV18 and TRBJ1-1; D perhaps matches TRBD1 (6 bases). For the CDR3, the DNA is TGTGCCAGCTCATCATCCGTGACAGGGAACACTGAAGCTTTCTTT. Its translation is CASSSSVTGNTEAFF.